These T cell receptor beta chains were read from a single sample in a study of technical replicates of blood from several donors. Generated by immunoSEQ multiplex PCR, the TCRdb table keeps only in-frame clones and is missing some. The top ten hold approximately 0.24% of the sample, which has 80,000 to 95,000 clones, approximately 96% seen once. Sequencing was carried out using T cells isolated from PBMCs. The source is a human donor in good health. Both conserved end residues are part of each CDR3. The order of the fields is D gene, clone size, J gene, V gene, CDR3 protein, CDR3 DNA. A D gene is named only where the DNA matches it firmly. Clone size is not always given. Where it is, it says once, few, many or a class for expanded clones.

TRBD1	.	TRBJ2-1	TRBV11-3	CASSTGTGSYNEQFF	TGTGCCAGCAGCACCGGGACAGGCTCCTACAATGAGCAGTTCTTC
.	.	TRBJ1-2	TRBV2	CASRVAGGANYGYTF	TGTGCCAGCAGGGTGGCGGGAGGGGCTAACTATGGCTACACCTTC
.	few	TRBJ1-1	TRBV29-1	CSVFRGSTEAFF	TGCAGCGTTTTCAGGGGCTCCACTGAAGCTTTCTTT
.	.	TRBJ2-7	TRBV6-1	CASSEKRLASHEQYF	TGTGCCAGCAGTGAAAAAAGGCTAGCGAGTCACGAGCAGTACTTC
TRBD1	.	TRBJ2-7	TRBV7-9	CASSPFRDRGYEQYF	TGTGCCAGCAGCCCCTTCCGGGACAGGGGCTACGAGCAGTACTTC
.	.	TRBJ2-2	TRBV7-9	CASRDSRTGELFF	TGTGCCAGCCGAGACAGTCGAACCGGGGAGCTGTTTTTT
.	.	TRBJ2-5	TRBV2	CASRDSQETQYF	TGTGCCAGCAGGGACAGCCAAGAGACCCAGTACTTC
.	.	TRBJ1-2	TRBV4-1	CASSLTGTNYGYTF	TGCGCCAGCAGCCTCACAGGAACTAACTATGGCTACACCTTC
TRBD1	.	TRBJ1-2	TRBV5-4	CASSPDRGEGYTF	TGTGCCAGCAGCCCGGACAGGGGTGAGGGCTACACCTTC
.	.	TRBJ2-1	TRBV28	CASSLLSGDEQFF	TGTGCCAGCAGTTTATTGTCAGGGGATGAGCAGTTCTTC
TRBD2	.	TRBJ2-1	TRBV2	CASSYSGGSSYNEQFF	TGTGCCAGCAGTTATAGCGGGGGAAGCTCCTACAATGAGCAGTTCTTC
TRBD1	.	TRBJ1-5	TRBV11-2	CASSLGSTGNQPQHF	TGTGCCAGCAGCTTGGGGTCGACAGGGAATCAGCCCCAGCATTTT
.	.	TRBJ2-1	TRBV6-5	CASRGVNEQFF	TGTGCCAGCCGCGGGGTTAATGAGCAGTTCTTC
TRBD2	.	TRBJ2-3	TRBV28	CASRQSGAGLTDTQYF	TGTGCCAGCAGACAAAGTGGAGCGGGACTCACAGATACGCAGTATTTT
.	.	TRBJ2-2	TRBV28	CASSTRDIQNTGELFF	TGTGCCAGCAGTACAAGGGACATTCAGAACACCGGGGAGCTGTTTTTT
TRBD2	.	TRBJ2-3	TRBV7-7	CASSLGGGPADTQYF	TGTGCTAGCAGCTTAGGCGGGGGGCCGGCAGATACGCAGTATTTT
.	.	TRBJ2-2	TRBV11-3	CASSLDIGGTGELFF	TGTGCCAGCAGCTTAGATATTGGGGGGACCGGGGAGCTGTTTTTT
.	.	TRBJ2-6	TRBV6-1	CASSEQKSGANVLTF	TGTGCCAGCAGTGAACAGAAGTCTGGGGCCAACGTCCTGACTTTC
.	.	TRBJ1-4	TRBV9	CASSEGHNEGNEKLFF	TGTGCCAGCAGCGAGGGACATAACGAAGGGAATGAAAAACTGTTTTTT
.	.	TRBJ2-5	TRBV18	CASSTGSEETQYF	TGTGCCAGCTCAACAGGCTCGGAAGAGACCCAGTACTTC
.	once	TRBJ1-2	TRBV4-1	CASSPQKRVANYGYTF	TGCGCCAGCAGCCCCCAAAAAAGAGTCGCTAACTATGGCTACACCTTC
.	.	TRBJ1-3	TRBV7-9	CASSHSSPDRDGNTIYF	TGTGCCAGCAGCCATTCCTCTCCGGACAGAGATGGAAACACCATATATTTT
.	.	TRBJ2-1	TRBV7-6	CASSARQVPGGDEQFF	TGTGCCAGCAGCGCCCGACAAGTACCCGGCGGGGATGAGCAGTTCTTC
TRBD1	.	TRBJ2-7	TRBV7-8	CASSSTGTEPYEQYF	TGTGCCAGCAGCTCCACCGGGACAGAACCCTACGAGCAGTACTTC
.	.	TRBJ2-7	TRBV5-6	CASSLGQTHYEQYF	TGTGCCAGCAGCTTGGGACAGACACACTACGAGCAGTACTTC
TRBD1	.	TRBJ2-7	TRBV18	CASSPDVGTGKYEQYF	TGTGCCAGCTCACCCGACGTAGGGACAGGGAAATACGAGCAGTACTTC
.	.	TRBJ1-5	TRBV11-2	CASRGGTHQPQHF	TGTGCCAGCAGGGGGGGGACTCATCAGCCCCAGCATTTT
TRBD1	.	TRBJ1-4	TRBV11-2	CASTGTVSEKLFF	TGTGCCAGCACAGGGACAGTGAGTGAAAAACTGTTTTTT
.	.	TRBJ2-7	TRBV7-9	CASSFVEWEQYF	TGTGCCAGCAGCTTTGTTGAGTGGGAGCAGTACTTC
TRBD1	.	TRBJ2-3	TRBV4-1	CASSPGTGGIDTQYF	TGCGCCAGCAGCCCCGGGACAGGGGGTATAGATACGCAGTATTTT
TRBD1	once	TRBJ1-2	TRBV5-8	CASTSRDRGLNGYTF	TGTGCCAGCACCTCAAGGGACAGGGGGCTTAATGGCTACACCTTC
TRBD2	.	TRBJ2-1	TRBV2	CASTSGTTYNEQFF	TGTGCCAGCACTTCCGGGACTACATACAATGAGCAGTTCTTC
.	.	TRBJ2-2	TRBV5-1	CASSSLTPTNTGELFF	TGCGCCAGCAGCTCTCTGACTCCAACGAACACCGGGGAGCTGTTTTTT
.	.	TRBJ1-4	TRBV2	CASVAEKLFF	TGTGCCAGCGTGGCAGAAAAACTGTTTTTT
.	.	TRBJ2-5	TRBV25-1	CASSDRVGTQYF	TGTGCCAGCAGTGACAGGGTGGGGACCCAGTACTTC
.	.	TRBJ2-1	TRBV19	CASSILANEQFF	TGTGCCAGTAGTATACTGGCCAATGAGCAGTTCTTC
.	once	TRBJ2-1	TRBV9	CASSAGDEQFF	TGTGCCAGCAGCGCGGGAGATGAGCAGTTCTTC
.	.	TRBJ2-3	TRBV5-1	CASSLYTRGGDTQYF	TGCGCCAGCAGCTTGTATACCAGGGGAGGGGATACGCAGTATTTT
TRBD1	.	TRBJ1-4	TRBV13	CASSLNNGQATNEKLFF	TGTGCCAGCAGCTTAAATAACGGACAGGCAACTAATGAAAAACTGTTTTTT
.	.	TRBJ2-7	TRBV10-3	CAISAPGTYEQYF	TGTGCCATCAGTGCCCCAGGGACCTACGAGCAGTACTTC
TRBD2	.	TRBJ2-3	TRBV15	CATSRVGSGYTDTQYF	TGTGCCACCAGCAGAGTCGGTAGCGGGTACACAGATACGCAGTATTTT
TRBD2	.	TRBJ2-7	TRBV7-6	CASSLAPQTGGAGYEQYF	TGTGCCAGCAGCTTAGCGCCACAAACGGGGGGGGCCGGCTACGAGCAGTACTTC
TRBD1	.	TRBJ1-1	TRBV11-3	CASSPQGVRDTEAFF	TGTGCCAGCAGCCCACAGGGGGTAAGGGACACTGAAGCTTTCTTT
.	once	TRBJ1-1	TRBV29-1	CSVSRQNTEAFF	TGCAGCGTTAGCAGACAGAACACTGAAGCTTTCTTT
.	.	TRBJ1-6	TRBV9	CASSSRGEVRGVPPNSPLHF	TGTGCCAGCAGCTCCCGAGGTGAGGTGCGGGGAGTTCCCCCTAATTCACCCCTCCACTTT
TRBD1	.	TRBJ2-7	TRBV19	CASNRGQNYEQYF	TGTGCCAGTAACCGGGGACAGAACTACGAGCAGTACTTC
.	.	TRBJ2-2	TRBV11-2	CASRKWGGANTGELFF	TGTGCCAGCAGGAAATGGGGCGGAGCGAACACCGGGGAGCTGTTTTTT
TRBD1	.	TRBJ2-7	TRBV28	CASSWGQSPGYEQYF	TGTGCCAGCAGTTGGGGACAGTCCCCCGGCTACGAGCAGTACTTC
TRBD2	.	TRBJ2-3	TRBV4-1	CASSRHTSGRADTQYF	TGCGCCAGCAGCCGGCATACTAGCGGGAGAGCAGATACGCAGTATTTT
.	.	TRBJ2-7	TRBV6-5	CASSLNTGLTVREQYF	TGTGCCAGCAGTTTGAACACGGGACTGACCGTTCGGGAGCAGTACTTC
.	.	TRBJ2-7	TRBV9	CASSTSRTNEQYF	TGTGCCAGCAGCACCTCTCGAACTAACGAGCAGTACTTC
TRBD2	.	TRBJ2-1	TRBV19	CASSFNPGTSGQFF	TGTGCCAGTAGTTTTAACCCCGGGACTAGCGGGCAGTTCTTC
TRBD1	.	TRBJ2-5	TRBV19	CASSFRTGETQYF	TGTGCCAGTAGTTTCCGGACAGGGGAGACCCAGTACTTC
TRBD2	.	TRBJ2-3	TRBV12-5	CASAPPRGLASSDTQYF	TGTGCTAGTGCTCCACCAAGGGGACTAGCGTCCTCAGATACGCAGTATTTT
.	.	TRBJ2-7	TRBV19	CASTPGAVESF	TGTGCCAGTACCCCAGGGGCCGTAGAGAGCTTC
TRBD2	.	TRBJ2-7	TRBV5-4	CASSPGLAGGIGEQYF	TGTGCCAGCAGCCCGGGACTAGCGGGAGGGATAGGCGAGCAGTACTTC